This T cell receptor beta chain was sequenced for a study of spatial heterogeneity in lung cancer. The study's findings and limits: Expanded alpha and beta TCR counts within tumors tracked tumor mutation counts.

Trimming stripped 2 bases from V and 10 bases from J, with 14 bases between. This CDR3 region has 14 residues. Germline CDR1 and CDR2: MNHEY and SVGEGT. Sample share makes this clonotype medium-sized. Its specificity is unknown. Specified time point: sample taken at primary tumor resection. Unsorted whole RNA samples from tumor, nontumor lung or frozen PBMC were sequenced. Single TCR cDNA molecules each had their own unique molecular identifier. TCRdb independently ran MiXCR on the 5' RACE reads; one entry per CDR3 protein. The sample yields some 5,000 distinct CDR3 sequences, 10% to 15% seen once. The source of this sequence is a female donor with early-stage non-small cell lung cancer. Sample: lung tumor tissue, taken at surgery. The rearrangement joins TRBV6-2 or TRBV6-3 to TRBJ2-2, with D unclear. The CDR3 nucleotides read TGTGCCAGCAGTTACCCCCCGAATCCAGCGGAGCTGTTTTTT. As protein: CASSYPPNPAELFF.